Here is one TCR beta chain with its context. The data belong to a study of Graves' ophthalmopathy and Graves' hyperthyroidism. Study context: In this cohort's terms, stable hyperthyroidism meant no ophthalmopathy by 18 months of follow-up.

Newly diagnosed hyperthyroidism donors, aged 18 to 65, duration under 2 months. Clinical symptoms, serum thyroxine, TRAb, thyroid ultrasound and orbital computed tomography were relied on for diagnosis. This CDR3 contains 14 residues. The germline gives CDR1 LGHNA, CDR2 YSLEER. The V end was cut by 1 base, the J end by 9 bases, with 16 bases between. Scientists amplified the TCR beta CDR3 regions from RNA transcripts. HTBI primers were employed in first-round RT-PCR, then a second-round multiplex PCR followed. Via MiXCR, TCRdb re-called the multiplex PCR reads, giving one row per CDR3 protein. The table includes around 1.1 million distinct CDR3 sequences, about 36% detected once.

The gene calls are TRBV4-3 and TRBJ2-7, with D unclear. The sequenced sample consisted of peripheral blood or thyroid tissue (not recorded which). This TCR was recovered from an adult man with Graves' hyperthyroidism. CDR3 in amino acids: CASSQVFGRHGQYF. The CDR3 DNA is TGCGCCAGCAGCCAAGTATTCGGAAGGCACGGGCAGTACTTC.